The subject of this entry is one T cell receptor beta chain. From germline, CDR1 is KGHSH and CDR2 LQKENI. Trimming took 6 bases from V and 1 from J, leaving 9 bases between them. The CDR3 length is 13 residues. This entry is derived from a study of blood T cell repertoires in COVID-19. Study context: Collection of acute and convalescent COVID-19 samples took place in the United States, Italy and Spain. Sources were T cells, B-cell-depleted T cells, or PBMCs; the material itself was cDNA or gDNA.

Participants spanned ages about 18 to 90 years and resided in some 22 US areas. Cohort placement rested on clinical history that participants reported themselves. Assay used: immunoSEQ multiplex PCR; TCRdb lists only in-frame clones, some missing. Found here are 230,000 or so clones, about 88% of them singletons; the top ten hold under 7%. Sequencing was carried out using PBMCs or T cells enriched from blood (not recorded which). The receptor was derived from a woman aged 45-65 years who had been exposed to COVID-19. The rearrangement uses TRBV18 and TRBJ1-1; D call uncertain. The CDR3, as DNA: TGTGCCAGCTCGATTCAGGAGAACACTGAAGCTTTCTTT. Translated, it gives CASSIQENTEAFF.